The source of this T cell receptor beta chain is a study of beta chain features in type 1 diabetes. Study in general: Sorted cells examined across all samples numbered around 100 million. Study findings and constraints: VDJ junctions in type 1 diabetes patients carried more deletions and fewer insertions. In every one of the four CD4+ subsets, TCRB CDR3s were moderately but significantly shorter in Type 1 diabetes patients.

This clone was seen ten or more times. Its antigen remains unidentified. Expressed TCRB transcripts were sequenced because the entire RNA isolate underwent reverse transcription. Here immunoSEQ multiplex PCR was the method, and the copy in TCRdb shows in-frame clones only, minus some. The sample shows fewer than 650,000 clones, around a sixth of them seen only once. Trimming took off 0 bases at V and 6 bases at J, with 7 bases between the two ends. Germline assignment: CDR1 ENHRY and CDR2 SYGVKD. CDR3 length equals 13 residues. The receptor's source is a man in his late teens or twenties in good health. The source material was naive CD4+ T cells from blood. The chain links TRBV10-3 to TRBJ2-3; D remains unclear. This chain's CDR3 is CAISESQGDTQYF. Here the CDR3 DNA reads TGTGCCATCAGTGAGTCCCAAGGGGATACGCAGTATTTT.